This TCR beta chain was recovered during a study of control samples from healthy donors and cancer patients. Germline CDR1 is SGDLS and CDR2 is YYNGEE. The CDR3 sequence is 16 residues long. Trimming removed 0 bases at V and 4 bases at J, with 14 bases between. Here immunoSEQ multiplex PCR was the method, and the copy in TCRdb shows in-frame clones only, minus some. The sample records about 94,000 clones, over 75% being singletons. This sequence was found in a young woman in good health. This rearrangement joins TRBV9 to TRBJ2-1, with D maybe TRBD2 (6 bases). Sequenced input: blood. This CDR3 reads CASSVEGRGSYNEQFF. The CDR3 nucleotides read TGTGCCAGCAGCGTAGAAGGGCGGGGTTCTTACAATGAGCAGTTCTTC.